These 29 T cell receptor beta chains share one sample of origin, sequenced in a study of blood T cells in healthy people across ages. With a J-beta primer mix and a sample-barcoded 5' primer, a second PCR ran roughly 7 to 11 cycles. Via MiXCR, TCRdb re-called the 5' RACE reads, giving one row per CDR3 protein. The sample comprises about 1.5 million distinct CDR3 sequences, 42% of which are singletons, and approximately 7.9% rests with the top ten. Sequenced material: blood. These receptors all stem from a woman between 18 and 29 years old in good health.

This chain joins TRBV27 and TRBJ2-4; the match to TRBD2 covers 11 bases. This CDR3 contains 18 residues. Per germline, CDR1 MNHEY and CDR2 SMNVEV (reference sequence). The junction had 9 bases not matched to a gene; V was cut back by 5 bases and J by 0 bases. CDR3 nucleotides: TGTGCCAGCAGTCATGCCGGGACTAGCGGACTAGCCAAAAACATTCAGTACTTC. Encoded protein: CASSHAGTSGLAKNIQYF.

The chain employs TRBV3-1 and TRBJ2-7; D gene ambiguous. The CDR3 length is 12 residues. Germline V lookup: CDR1 LGHDT, CDR2 YNNKEL (reference sequence). V was trimmed by 4 bases and J by 2 bases, leaving 6 bases between them. The CDR3 nucleotides are TGTGCCAGCAGCCGAGTGCCCTACGAGCAGTACTTC. Amino acid sequence: CASSRVPYEQYF.

This clonotype showed up just a few times. The chain joins TRBV13 to TRBJ2-3, with TRBD2 as a possible D gene (7 bases). Germline-derived CDR1 and CDR2 are PRHDT and FYEKMQ (reference sequence). Trimming pared 4 bases from V and 2 bases from J, leaving 16 bases between. This CDR3 is 16 amino acids long. CDR3 sequence: CASSSGEGTFTDTQYF. In DNA form, the CDR3 reads TGTGCCAGCAGCTCGGGGGAGGGGACATTCACAGATACGCAGTATTTT.

This chain uses TRBV10-1 with TRBJ2-5; a weak D match, TRBD2 (5 bases). The end of the DNA aligns better with TRBJ2-7, so the J call may be wrong. The CDR3 is made up of 14 amino acids. Germline-derived CDR1 and CDR2 are WNHNN and SYGVQD (reference sequence). The DNA of the CDR3 is TGCGCCAGCAGCCCTGGGCAGGACTTCTACGAGCAGTACTTC. Protein: CASSPGQDFYEQYF.

This chain connects TRBV7-3 to TRBJ1-1, with D tentatively TRBD1 (6 bases). CDR3 length: 15 residues. Between the trimmed V and J ends, which lost 5 bases and 0 bases, there was a span of 13 bases. CDR1 and CDR2 (germline): SGHTA, FQGTGA. The CDR3 region has the DNA TGTGCCAGCAGCCTTGAGGGGGAAATGAACACTGAAGCTTTCTTT. Its translation is CASSLEGEMNTEAFF.

Note on this clonotype: One base away lies a much larger clone, so this may be a sequencing read error. V is TRBV10-3 and J is TRBJ2-7; TRBD1 matches 7 bases. CDR1 and CDR2 from the germline V gene are ENHRY and SYGVKD. The CDR3 consists of 17 residues. The CDR3 spells CGIGAETPGTVSYEQYF. The CDR3 nucleotides are TGTGGCATAGGGGCCGAAACCCCCGGGACAGTCTCCTACGAGCAGTACTTC.

As to this clonotype: A much bigger clone sits one base away, suggesting this may be a read error. This chain uses TRBV27 with TRBJ2-3; weak D call: TRBD2 (6 bases). Trimming left V 4 bases short and J 12 bases short, with 14 bases between. The CDR3 runs 12 residues. The germline V gene has CDR1 MNHEY and CDR2 SMNVEV (reference sequence). The CDR3 DNA sequence: TGTGCCAGCAGTTCCTTAGGCGGGGTCCAGTATTTT. Its translation is CASSSLGGVQYF.

CDR3 region: CASSWTSGGASGADTQYF. CDR3 DNA: TGTGCCAGCAGCTGGACTAGCGGGGGGGCCTCGGGGGCAGATACGCAGTATTTT. This chain uses TRBV7-9 with TRBJ2-3, with TRBD2 identical over 15 bases. The CDR3 extends over 18 amino acids. In germline, CDR1 is SEHNR, CDR2 FQNEAQ (reference sequence). V was pared by 4 bases and J by 4 bases, with 9 bases of the junction left unmatched.

The rearrangement uses TRBV7-2 and TRBJ1-5; 9 nucleotides line up with TRBD1. CDR1 and CDR2 from the germline V gene are SGHTA and FQGNSA. The CDR3 is 16 amino acids. J lost 1 base, V lost 5 bases, and 6 bases had no gene match. The CDR3 loop is CASSTGGWGSNQPQHF. CDR3 nucleotide sequence: TGTGCCAGCAGCACAGGGGGCTGGGGGAGCAATCAGCCCCAGCATTTT.

This clonotype was observed a handful of times. The V call is TRBV2, the J call TRBJ2-3, with a tentative D call TRBD2 (6 bases). Germline V gene sequence: CDR1 SNHLY, CDR2 FYNNEI. The CDR3 runs 18 residues. The V gene lost 4 bases and the J gene lost 2 bases, with 22 bases spanning the gap. CDR3 DNA sequence: TGTGCCAGCAGTGTTGATCAGGGCAGGACTAAGCCCACAGATACGCAGTATTTT. Its protein is CASSVDQGRTKPTDTQYF. The complete variable domain, with remaining parts taken from reference TRBV2 and TRBJ2-3, reads EPEVTQTPSHQVTQMGQEVILRCVPISNHLYFYWYRQILGQKVEFLVSFYNNEISEKSEIFDDQFSVERPDGSNFTLKIRSTKLEDSAMYFCASSVDQGRTKPTDTQYFGPGTRLTVL.

This rearrangement joins TRBV6-2 or TRBV6-3 to TRBJ2-5; TRBD2 matches at 11 bases. Germline CDR1 is MNHEY and CDR2 is SVGEGT. Trimming at V came to 6 bases and at J to 0 bases, leaving 15 bases not matched to a gene. The CDR3 has 19 amino acids. The CDR3 loop reads CASSRRLAGIMTYQETQYF. The CDR3 DNA sequence: TGTGCCAGCAGCCGGCGACTAGCGGGAATCATGACGTACCAAGAGACCCAGTACTTC.

V usage is TRBV12-3 or TRBV12-4 and J usage is TRBJ2-3, with 14 bases aligning to TRBD2. This CDR3 is built from 18 residues. The trim removed 9 bases at V and 0 bases at J, leaving 11 bases unmatched. The CDR3 nucleotides read TGTGCCAGTCAGGGACTAGCGGGGGACGACGCTAGCACAGATACGCAGTATTTT. Protein sequence: CASQGLAGDDASTDTQYF.

The chain joins TRBV5-1 to TRBJ2-5; D ambiguous. This CDR3 comprises 15 residues. Between the trimmed V and J ends, which lost 3 bases and 3 bases, there was a span of 15 bases. Germline V gives CDR1 SGHRS, CDR2 YFSETQ. CDR3 protein: CASSWASNYEETQYF. The DNA of the CDR3 is TGCGCCAGCAGCTGGGCCTCGAACTATGAAGAGACCCAGTACTTC. The full variable domain, in which reference TRBV5-1 and TRBJ2-5 provide the parts outside the CDR3, is KAGVTQTPRYLIKTRGQQVTLSCSPISGHRSVSWYQQTPGQGLQFLFEYFSETQRNKGNFPGRFSGRQFSNSRSEMNVSTLELGDSALYLCASSWASNYEETQYFGPGTRLLVL.

The rearrangement links TRBV6-6 to TRBJ2-5; D not certain. Germline V CDR1 and CDR2: MNHNY, SVGAGI (reference sequence). The CDR3 contains 15 residues. Trimming removed 4 bases at V and 11 bases at J, with 23 bases between. CDR3 residues: CASSSPTGPGYKQYF. CDR3 DNA sequence: TGTGCCAGCAGTTCCCCGACCGGACCTGGCTACAAGCAGTACTTC.

There are a few counts of this clonotype. Here the CDR3 DNA reads TGTGCCAGCAGTCACGGACCGGGCAAAGGCAACTATGGCTACACCTTC. Protein product: CASSHGPGKGNYGYTF. The chain links TRBV2 to TRBJ1-2; D is uncertain. V dropped 5 bases and J dropped 2 bases, with 18 bases sitting between them. Germline lookup yields CDR1 SNHLY and CDR2 FYNNEI. The length of the CDR3 is 16 residues.

J is TRBJ1-5 and V is TRBV7-8, with D perhaps TRBD1 (6 bases). Germline V lookup: CDR1 SGHVS, CDR2 FQNEAQ. The CDR3 is 16 residues long. Trimming removed 4 bases from V and 7 bases from J, with 20 bases in between. CDR3 nucleotide sequence: TGTGCCAGCAGCTCCTGGGGGCAGGGGATCGGACAGCCCCAGCATTTT. It codes for CASSSWGQGIGQPQHF.

This chain links TRBV6-4 with TRBJ2-3; 7 positions agree with TRBD1. Trimming at V came to 3 bases and at J to 1 base, leaving 1 base not matched to a gene. The CDR3 has 14 residues. Germline V gene data show CDR1 as MRHNA and CDR2 as SNTAGT. CDR3 residues: CASSEDRGTDTQYF. DNA for the CDR3: TGTGCCAGCAGTGAAGACAGGGGCACAGATACGCAGTATTTT.

J is TRBJ1-2 and V is TRBV11-2, with TRBD1 matching 10 bases. The V gene end was trimmed by 3 bases and the J gene end by 4 bases; junction bases not matched to a gene: 2. The CDR3 extends over 14 amino acids. Germline values: CDR1 SGHAT, CDR2 FQNNGV. The CDR3 loop reads CASSFGTGVYGYTF. In DNA form, the CDR3 reads TGTGCCAGCAGCTTTGGGACAGGGGTCTATGGCTACACCTTC.

This sequence joins TRBV20-1 and TRBJ2-5; maybe TRBD2 (6 bases). The V gene's germline CDR1 is DFQATT and CDR2 SNEGSKA (reference sequence). V lost 5 bases and J lost 3, with 13 bases in between. The CDR3 totals 13 residues. The CDR3 here is CSAGGTLKETQYF. Written as DNA, the CDR3 is TGCAGTGCTGGTGGGACTTTAAAAGAGACCCAGTACTTC.

V is TRBV7-2 and J is TRBJ1-2; TRBD1 might be the D (6 bases). V lost 1 base to trimming and J lost 6 bases, with 15 bases between them. This CDR3 has 15 amino acids. Germline CDR1 SGHTA, CDR2 FQGNSA. CDR3 nucleotides: TGTGCCAGCAGCTTAGAAACAGGGCGAATCCATGGCTACACCTTC. Translated, it gives CASSLETGRIHGYTF.

The chain has TRBV24-1 and TRBJ2-3; TRBD2 matches 8 bases. The CDR3 length is 16 residues. Per germline, CDR1 KGHDR and CDR2 SFDVKD. The trim removed 4 bases at V and 1 base at J, leaving 6 bases unmatched. The CDR3 loop is CATSDTTSGRTDTQYF. CDR3 DNA sequence: TGTGCCACCAGTGACACCACTAGCGGACGCACAGATACGCAGTATTTT.

The chain joins TRBV6-5 to TRBJ1-1; D may be TRBD1 (5 bases). Germline V gene lookup returns CDR1 MNHEY and CDR2 SVGAGI. This CDR3 has 12 amino acids. The V and J ends lost 10 bases and 3 bases respectively, with 12 bases between them. CDR3 protein: CATRDRYTEAFF. DNA for the CDR3: TGTGCCACCCGGGACCGCTACACTGAAGCTTTCTTT.

This chain links TRBV5-5 with TRBJ1-1; D is ambiguous. V was pared by 4 bases and J by 4 bases, with 11 bases between. Germline V gives CDR1 SGHKS, CDR2 YYEKEE (reference sequence). This CDR3 is 13 amino acids long. This CDR3 is CASSTAVSTEAFF. The CDR3 nucleotides read TGTGCCAGCAGCACAGCAGTATCCACTGAAGCTTTCTTT.

About this clonotype: The junction differs from germline at one of its ends, possibly a read error. The J gene is TRBJ2-3, the V gene TRBV27; tentative D call: TRBD1 (7 bases). CDR1 and CDR2 from the germline V gene are MNHEY and SMNVEV (reference sequence). This CDR3 has 16 residues. CDR3 residues: CASSSRTTIGTDTRYF. CDR3 coding DNA: TGTGCCAGCAGTTCAAGGACTACCATTGGGACAGATACGCGGTATTTT.

The chain couples TRBV7-9 to TRBJ2-1, with D uncertain. This CDR3 region has 17 residues. The ends were cut back, 5 bases at V and 6 bases at J, with 23 bases in the middle. Germline loops: CDR1 SEHNR, CDR2 FQNEAQ (reference sequence). This chain's CDR3 is CASSPPWARTRGNEQFF. The CDR3 DNA reads TGTGCCAGCAGCCCGCCGTGGGCCAGGACCCGAGGCAATGAGCAGTTCTTC.

This chain uses TRBV6-6 with TRBJ2-1; maybe TRBD2 (7 bases). Germline lookup yields CDR1 MNHNY and CDR2 SVGAGI (reference sequence). The CDR3 consists of 17 residues. V was pared by 6 bases and J by 10 bases, with 28 bases between. The CDR3 sequence is CASSHREPESPGGEQFF. The CDR3 DNA is TGTGCCAGCAGCCATCGAGAGCCGGAATCCCCGGGGGGCGAGCAGTTCTTC.

CDR3 in amino acids: CSARGAGTGGATQFF. The CDR3 nucleotides are TGCAGTGCTAGAGGGGCAGGGACAGGGGGCGCAACCCAGTTCTTC. The chain employs TRBV20-1 and TRBJ2-5, with 12 bases lining up with TRBD1. The tail of the sequence fits TRBJ2-1 better, so the J call may be wrong. CDR1 and CDR2 (germline): DFQATT, SNEGSKA (reference sequence). This CDR3 spans 15 amino acids.

This chain connects TRBV6-5 to TRBJ1-2, with 9 bases lining up with TRBD1. V shed 6 bases, J shed 2 bases, and the junction held 10 bases outside the gene matches. This CDR3 is built from 16 residues. Germline CDR1 MNHEY, CDR2 SVGAGI. The CDR3 DNA is TGTGCCAGCAGCCGGAAAGGGACAGGGAGCAACTATGGCTACACCTTC. Residues: CASSRKGTGSNYGYTF.

The chain couples TRBV7-9 to TRBJ2-1, with D possibly TRBD1 on 5 matching bases. From germline, CDR1 is SEHNR and CDR2 FQNEAQ (reference sequence). The CDR3 has 13 residues. The V end lost 5 bases, the J end lost 7 bases, and 12 bases lay between the germline ends. CDR3 protein: CASSVGALNEQFF. The CDR3 DNA sequence: TGTGCCAGCAGCGTAGGGGCCCTGAATGAGCAGTTCTTC.